Listed below are T cell receptor beta chains from one sample, sequenced in a study of blood T cell repertoires in COVID-19. Generated by immunoSEQ multiplex PCR, the TCRdb table keeps only in-frame clones and is missing some. Of hundreds of thousands of clones listed, about nine tenths are singletons. Sequenced: peripheral blood. Source of these receptors: a woman between 50 and 59 years old with COVID-19, enrolled during active disease. Both conserved end residues are part of each CDR3. A D gene is named only where the DNA matches it firmly. Expanded clones are given a class, and other clones once, few, many or no size at all.

cdr3_aa,cdr3_nt,j_call,clone_size,v_call,d_call
CASSQEISSGRDDTQYF,TGTGCCAGCTCACAGGAGATAAGTAGCGGGAGAGATGATACGCAGTATTTT,TRBJ2-3,NA,TRBV18,TRBD2
CASSSGDRGNLYF,TGTGCCAGCAGCTCAGGGGACAGGGGGAATTTGTACTTC,TRBJ2-7,NA,TRBV7-9,TRBD1
CASRNGRAGDTQYF,TGTGCCAGCAGAAACGGGAGGGCGGGGGATACGCAGTATTTT,TRBJ2-3,NA,TRBV5-6,TRBD2
CASSLPEDGNTIYF,TGTGCCAGCAGCTTGCCAGAAGATGGAAACACCATATATTTT,TRBJ1-3,NA,TRBV5-4,NA
CASSHRTGGTYEQYF,TGCGCCAGCAGCCATAGGACAGGGGGGACCTACGAGCAGTACTTC,TRBJ2-7,NA,TRBV4-3,TRBD1
CASSVIGVMNTEAFF,TGTGCCAGCAGTGTAATCGGAGTAATGAACACTGAAGCTTTCTTT,TRBJ1-1,NA,TRBV25-1,NA
CASTGRDGYTF,TGTGCCAGCACCGGGAGGGATGGCTACACCTTC,TRBJ1-2,NA,TRBV2,NA
CASSAQGSETQYF,TGTGCCAGCAGCGCACAGGGGAGTGAGACCCAGTACTTC,TRBJ2-5,NA,TRBV5-6,TRBD1
CASSQGGRGETQYF,TGTGCCAGCAGCCAAGGAGGAAGAGGAGAGACCCAGTACTTC,TRBJ2-5,NA,TRBV3-1/TRBV3-2,NA
CASSDSATSNAGELFF,TGTGCCAGCAGTGACTCGGCGACTAGTAATGCCGGGGAGCTGTTTTTT,TRBJ2-2,few,TRBV6-4,NA
CASSQDPAAQETQYF,TGCGCCAGCAGCCAAGATCCAGCGGCCCAAGAGACCCAGTACTTC,TRBJ2-5,NA,TRBV4-3,NA
CAISKTGTITDTQYF,TGTGCCATCAGTAAGACAGGGACCATCACAGATACGCAGTATTTT,TRBJ2-3,once,TRBV10-3,TRBD1
CASSTGTGILNTEAFF,TGTGCCAGTTCTACCGGGACAGGGATTCTGAACACTGAAGCTTTCTTT,TRBJ1-1,NA,TRBV19,TRBD1
CASSVAGTAGLPLHF,TGTGCCAGCAGCGTAGCGGGGACAGCGGGCCTTCCCCTCCACTTT,TRBJ1-6,NA,TRBV9,TRBD1
CASSLGRGAYNEQFF,TGTGCCAGCAGCCTGGGGAGGGGCGCCTACAATGAGCAGTTCTTC,TRBJ2-1,NA,TRBV7-6,TRBD2
CASSLVGGRRGETQYF,TGTGCCAGCAGCTTGGTGGGCGGGAGGAGGGGAGAGACCCAGTACTTC,TRBJ2-5,NA,TRBV11-2,TRBD2
CASRPRGRPNYGYTF,TGTGCCAGCCGACCCCGGGGGAGGCCCAACTATGGCTACACCTTC,TRBJ1-2,once,TRBV7-2,NA
CASSGGLAGATQYF,TGTGCCAGCAGTGGGGGACTAGCGGGAGCTACGCAGTATTTT,TRBJ2-3,NA,TRBV6-2/TRBV6-3,TRBD2
CASSLRLGNEQFF,TGTGCCAGCAGTTTAAGGCTAGGCAATGAGCAGTTCTTC,TRBJ2-1,NA,TRBV27,NA
CATSRSLATYEQYF,TGTGCCACCAGCAGGTCACTAGCAACCTACGAGCAGTACTTC,TRBJ2-7,NA,TRBV15,NA
CASSEGVLAGAYEQYF,TGTGCCAGCAGTGAAGGTGTGTTAGCGGGGGCCTACGAGCAGTACTTC,TRBJ2-7,few,TRBV6-1,TRBD2
CASSSGQGHTGELFF,TGCGCCAGCAGCTCTGGACAGGGTCACACCGGGGAGCTGTTTTTT,TRBJ2-2,NA,TRBV5-1,TRBD1
CASSSDRTSYYEQYF,TGTGCCAGCAGCTCCGACCGGACTAGTTACTACGAGCAGTACTTC,TRBJ2-7,medium-sized,TRBV5-4,TRBD2
CASSFWREGLGETQYF,TGTGCCAGCAGCTTTTGGCGGGAGGGCCTAGGAGAGACCCAGTACTTC,TRBJ2-5,NA,TRBV5-6,TRBD2
CASSPAGAELPIYGYTF,TGTGCCAGCAGCCCTGCAGGGGCTGAGCTCCCTATCTATGGCTACACCTTC,TRBJ1-2,NA,TRBV7-9,NA
CASSQVAGGSYEQYF,TGTGCCAGCAGCCAAGTAGCGGGAGGCTCCTACGAGCAGTACTTC,TRBJ2-7,NA,TRBV3-1/TRBV3-2,TRBD2
CASSLGQQYGYTF,TGTGCCAGCAGTTTGGGGCAGCAATATGGCTACACCTTC,TRBJ1-2,NA,TRBV12-3/TRBV12-4,NA
CASSLEFRAGEQYF,TGTGCCAGCAGTCTAGAGTTCCGAGCGGGCGAGCAGTACTTC,TRBJ2-7,NA,TRBV11-2,NA
CASSLPGQSGANVLTF,TGTGCCAGTAGTTTACCGGGACAGTCTGGGGCCAACGTCCTGACTTTC,TRBJ2-6,NA,TRBV19,TRBD1
CASSVAPPRQGSIYGYTF,TGTGCCAGCAGTGTCGCCCCCCCTCGACAGGGATCTATCTATGGCTACACCTTC,TRBJ1-2,NA,TRBV6-1,TRBD1
CASSSGLAGTYEQYF,TGTGCCAGCAGTAGCGGACTAGCGGGAACCTACGAGCAGTACTTC,TRBJ2-7,NA,TRBV6-2/TRBV6-3,TRBD2
CASGDDRNPSTDTQYF,TGTGCTAGTGGCGATGACAGGAACCCTAGCACAGATACGCAGTATTTT,TRBJ2-3,NA,TRBV12-5,NA
CASRQDSDNQPQHF,TGCGCCAGCAGGCAAGACAGTGACAATCAGCCCCAGCATTTT,TRBJ1-5,NA,TRBV5-1,NA
CASSRQERGTDTQYF,TGTGCCAGCAGCCGGCAAGAACGGGGCACAGATACGCAGTATTTT,TRBJ2-3,NA,TRBV7-3,NA
CASSEARSMTVNLAKNIQYF,TGTGCCAGCAGTGAAGCAAGGTCTATGACAGTTAACCTAGCCAAAAACATTCAGTACTTC,TRBJ2-4,NA,TRBV6-1,NA
CAWNPGGGETQYF,TGTGCCTGGAACCCGGGGGGAGGAGAGACCCAGTACTTC,TRBJ2-5,NA,TRBV30,TRBD2
CASSPRIPSGTDGELFF,TGTGCCAGCTCACCACGTATCCCGAGCGGGACGGATGGGGAGCTGTTTTTT,TRBJ2-2,few,TRBV18,TRBD2
CASSLELLAGDEQYF,TGTGCCAGCAGCTTAGAGCTACTAGCGGGAGACGAGCAGTACTTC,TRBJ2-7,NA,TRBV11-2,TRBD2
CASSFGLAANTGELFF,TGCGCCAGCAGTTTTGGACTAGCGGCGAACACCGGGGAGCTGTTTTTT,TRBJ2-2,NA,TRBV5-1,TRBD2
CASSYSIPEGTGELFF,TGTGCCAGCAGTTACTCAATCCCTGAGGGCACCGGGGAGCTGTTTTTT,TRBJ2-2,NA,TRBV6-5,NA
CASSSPGQGIYEQYF,TGTGCCAGCAGCTCACCGGGACAGGGGATCTACGAGCAGTACTTC,TRBJ2-7,NA,TRBV11-3,TRBD1
CASSVSGLAGYEQYF,TGTGCCAGCAGCGTCTCGGGACTAGCGGGCTACGAGCAGTACTTC,TRBJ2-7,NA,TRBV7-2,TRBD2
CASSLTSGRVTEAFF,TGTGCCAGCAGCTTGACGAGCGGACGGGTAACTGAAGCTTTCTTT,TRBJ1-1,NA,TRBV7-3,NA
CASSLRSGDTDTQYF,TGTGCCAGCAGCTTACGGAGCGGGGACACAGATACGCAGTATTTT,TRBJ2-3,NA,TRBV7-9,TRBD2
CASRGGGNTEAFF,TGCGCCAGCAGGGGAGGGGGAAACACTGAAGCTTTCTTT,TRBJ1-1,NA,TRBV10-1,NA
CASRLGGLADTQYF,TGTGCCAGCAGGCTGGGGGGGCTTGCAGATACGCAGTATTTT,TRBJ2-3,NA,TRBV25-1,NA
CASSLGQSNEKLFF,TGCGCCAGCAGCTTGGGACAGTCTAATGAAAAACTGTTTTTT,TRBJ1-4,NA,TRBV5-1,NA
CASYDPPDSSYGYTF,TGCGCCAGCTACGATCCCCCGGACAGCAGCTATGGCTACACCTTC,TRBJ1-2,NA,TRBV5-1,NA
CASSHHGTGGTEAFF,TGTGCCAGCAGCCACCATGGAACAGGGGGCACTGAAGCTTTCTTT,TRBJ1-1,NA,TRBV7-2,TRBD1
CASSEAPGAGPGFTGELFF,TGTGCCAGCAGTGAAGCGCCGGGAGCCGGACCAGGGTTCACCGGGGAGCTGTTTTTT,TRBJ2-2,NA,TRBV2,NA
CASSKSEGGSSVFGYTF,TGTGCCAGTAGTAAGAGTGAGGGCGGCAGCAGCGTTTTTGGCTACACCTTC,TRBJ1-2,NA,TRBV19,NA
CASSRDSLREKLFF,TGTGCCAGTAGCCGGGACAGTCTAAGGGAAAAACTGTTTTTT,TRBJ1-4,few,TRBV19,TRBD1
CAWSDGRREQYF,TGTGCCTGGAGTGATGGCCGCCGCGAGCAGTACTTC,TRBJ2-7,NA,TRBV30,NA
CASSPYARNIQYF,TGTGCCAGCAGCCCTTACGCGAGGAACATTCAGTACTTC,TRBJ2-4,NA,TRBV12-3/TRBV12-4,NA
CASSSPRGGALHEQYF,TGTGCCAGCAGTTCCCCCCGCGGGGGGGCGTTACACGAGCAGTACTTC,TRBJ2-7,NA,TRBV28,TRBD2
CASSRSGTGEETQYF,TGCGCCAGCAGCAGATCCGGGACAGGCGAAGAGACCCAGTACTTC,TRBJ2-5,NA,TRBV5-1,TRBD1
CASSSPIGTSGSYEQYF,TGTGCCAGCAGCAGCCCCATAGGGACTAGCGGGTCCTACGAGCAGTACTTC,TRBJ2-7,NA,TRBV13,TRBD2
CATSPLDSSSYNEQFF,TGTGCCACCAGTCCCCTGGACAGCAGCTCCTACAATGAGCAGTTCTTC,TRBJ2-1,NA,TRBV24-1,NA
CASGFGTDTQYF,TGTGCTAGTGGTTTCGGCACAGATACGCAGTATTTT,TRBJ2-3,NA,TRBV12-5,NA